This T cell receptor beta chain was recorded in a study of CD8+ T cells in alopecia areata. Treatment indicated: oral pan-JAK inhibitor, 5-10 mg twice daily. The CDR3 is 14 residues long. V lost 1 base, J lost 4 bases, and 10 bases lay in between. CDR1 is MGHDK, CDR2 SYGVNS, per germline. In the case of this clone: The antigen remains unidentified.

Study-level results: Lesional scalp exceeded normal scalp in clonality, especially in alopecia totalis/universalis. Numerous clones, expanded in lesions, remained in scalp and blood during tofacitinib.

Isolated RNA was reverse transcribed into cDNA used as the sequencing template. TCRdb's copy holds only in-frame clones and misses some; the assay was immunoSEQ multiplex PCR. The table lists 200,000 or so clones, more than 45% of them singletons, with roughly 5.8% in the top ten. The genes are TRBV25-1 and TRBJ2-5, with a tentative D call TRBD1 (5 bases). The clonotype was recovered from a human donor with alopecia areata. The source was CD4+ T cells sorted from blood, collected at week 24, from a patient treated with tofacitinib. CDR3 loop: CASSEFREGETQYF. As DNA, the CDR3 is TGTGCCAGCAGTGAATTCAGGGAAGGAGAGACCCAGTACTTC. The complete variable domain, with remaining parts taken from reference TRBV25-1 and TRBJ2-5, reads EADIYQTPRYLVIGTGKKITLECSQTMGHDKMYWYQQDPGMELHLIHYSYGVNSTEKGDLSSESTVSRIRTEHFPLTLESARPSHTSQYLCASSEFREGETQYFGPGTRLLVL.